This T cell receptor (beta chain) is drawn from a study of OX40 agonist ivuxolimab in advanced cancers. Whole-study context: The group had a mean age of 60 years, ranged from 23 to 79, and was 82.7% male. Having had anti-PD-1, anti-PD-L1 or anti-CTLA-4 therapy before was allowed, and more than 35% had some. Overall study findings and caveats: Some patients who did not respond also had low normalized T-cell clonal expansion. Clonal expansion from baseline to week 6 occurred in both CD4+ and CD8+ T cells.

Libraries were prepared by immunoSEQ multiplex PCR; TCRdb keeps only in-frame clonotypes and omits some of them. The repertoire has more than 60,000 clones, 85% of them found once; the top ten carry under 4.5%. About this clone itself: Antigen: not known.

Germline-derived CDR1 and CDR2 are GTSNPN and SVGIG (reference sequence). The CDR3 length is 20 residues. V was trimmed by 3 bases and J by 0 bases, leaving 29 bases between them. The chain employs TRBV30 and TRBJ1-1; D might be TRBD1 (5 bases). The sequence was obtained from an adult with an advanced solid tumor such as melanoma, head and neck, liver or kidney cancer. The specimen comprised CD4+ or CD8+ T cells sorted from blood, sampled in a trial of the OX40 agonist ivuxolimab. The CDR3 DNA reads as TGTGCCTGGAGCCCGCCTATTTACAGGAGGGCCCCGAATATGAACACTGAAGCTTTCTTT. Translated, it gives CAWSPPIYRRAPNMNTEAFF.